Detailed here is one T cell receptor (beta chain). This clone's antigen is unknown. No base qualities exist here, and no much larger clone lies one base off it. This specimen comes from a study of T cell responses to AZD1222 COVID-19 vaccine (TCRdb year 2021). About the full investigation: TCR sequencing covered fewer than 250 trial participants: around 210 given two doses of AZD1222 and 26 given two doses of MenACWY control vaccine. Enrollment into the trials was organized by age into subgroups of 18-55, 56-69 and 70-plus years, and those subgroups contained roughly 150, 30 and 60 TCR-sequenced participants, respectively. Overall results and qualifications from the work: After two AZD1222 doses, both the breadth and the depth of spike-specific TCRs were significantly higher than at day 0 and than in MenACWY recipients. Conclusions about previously exposed vaccinees are limited because only six or seven AZD1222 recipients were SARS-CoV-2 seropositive at baseline. Reportedly, almost half of the unique spike-specific TCRs recognized epitopes lying outside the regions that are mutated in the B.1.351 and B.1.1.7 variants. In the small 56-69-year group, the increase in depth fell short of significance, most likely because of low power. Most participants were white British and females outnumbered males, and the authors suggested that clonal diversity may have been underestimated. Because no day 14 peak-response samples were available, repertoires were characterized only after the peak T cell response. CD4 TCRs associated with the vaccine covered the entire spike protein, and the dominant responses were in regions 160-218 and 743-854.

The CDR3 regions of human TCRbeta chains were subjected to immunosequencing. As for how the authors treated the data: Repertoire TCRs were checked for matches against a reference library of SARS-CoV-2-specific TCRs that had been generated using the MIRA antigen-specificity platform. Breadth meant the fraction of unique TCRs that were SARS-CoV-2-associated, whereas depth meant the fraction of total T cells that were SARS-CoV-2-associated. Using the MIRA data, every spike-specific TCR was mapped to the spike region that the TCR reacted to and assigned to either a CD4 or a CD8 class. Log10-transformed breadth and depth values were compared by one-way ANOVA with Sidak's multiple comparisons tests. Imported from immuneACCESS, the table was reduced by TCRdb to in-frame sequences with V and J called. These copies leave out some clones; in studies compared against another copy, an unresolved V gene accounts for under half, and the cause of the remainder is not known. The DNA gave D and trimming, while V, J and clone size come from that table. For this sample there are fewer than 120,000 clones; approximately 94% appear just once. Clones ranked in the top ten supply about 3% of the sample.

Deletion took 6 bases off V and 2 bases off J, with a span of 17 bases between the germline ends. The CDR3 holds 17 amino acids from the cysteine to the phenylalanine. The entry retains the CDR3 DNA only, 51 bases that are in frame from base 1. The germline V gene sets CDR1 to LGHNT and CDR2 to FRNRAP. Per the publication, the time point label means: about 28 days (+/-7) after the second vaccine dose. AZD1222 recipients given second doses at about 4 weeks or at about 12 weeks were pooled, since spike-specific TCR depth and breadth were not found to differ between the two schedules. The vaccinee samples were drawn from two UK trials, COV001 and COV002, one of which was a single-blind randomized controlled phase 2/3 trial testing AZD1222 (ChAdOx1 nCoV-19) in healthy adults. Trial participant PBMC samples were collected at day 0 and day 28 after the second dose for TCRbeta chain sequencing.

The V gene is TRBV12-5 and the J gene is TRBJ2-6; TRBD1 is a weak D gene call, 6 bases matching. The TCR comes from an adult who received the AZD1222 COVID-19 vaccine. Sequenced material: peripheral blood, taken 28 days after the second AZD1222 dose. The CDR3 amino acid sequence is: CASGAIDRFTGANVLTF. The DNA sequence reads TGTGCTAGTGGGGCAATAGACAGGTTCACTGGGGCCAACGTCCTGACTTTC. Beyond the CDR3, the reference TRBV12-5 and TRBJ2-6 genes provide the residues; the full variable domain reads: DARVTQTPRHKVTEMGQEVTMRCQPILGHNTVFWYRQTMMQGLELLAYFRNRAPLDDSGMPKDRFSAEMPDATLATLKIQPSEPRDSAVYFCASGAIDRFTGANVLTFGAGSRLTVL.